These 27 T cell receptor beta chains came from one sample sequenced in a study of cytomegalovirus exposure and HLA in healthy donors. It was with 60 Vbeta and 13 Jbeta primers that the PCR ran. Assay: immunoSEQ multiplex PCR; the TCRdb copy retains only in-frame clones and omits some. The data contain 200,000 or so clones, roughly 77% of them seen just once; the ten biggest clones take up around 0.42%. The sample comprised PBMCs. These receptors all stem from a male donor in good health and CMV-seropositive.

V usage is TRBV6-6 and J usage is TRBJ2-1; 8 nucleotides line up with TRBD1. The CDR3 length is 12 residues. Trimming cost V 6 bases and J 7 bases; bases outside gene matches: 2. Germline-derived CDR1 and CDR2 are MNHNY and SVGAGI (reference sequence). The CDR3 nucleotides are TGTGCCAGCAGCTGGACAGGGAATGAGCAGTTCTTC. Translating gives CASSWTGNEQFF.

The gene calls are TRBV5-1 and TRBJ2-7; 13 bases fit TRBD2. This CDR3 contains 15 residues. J gave up 4 bases and V 5 bases, and 6 bases lay outside the gene matches. From germline, CDR1 is SGHRS and CDR2 YFSETQ. The CDR3 bases are TGCGCCAGCAGACTACTAGCGGGGGGGCCGTACGAGCAGTACTTC. Translated: CASRLLAGGPYEQYF.

This rearrangement joins TRBV9 to TRBJ2-3; TRBD2 agrees at 10 bases. With V trimmed by 0 bases and J by 2 bases, 15 bases remained unmatched. The CDR3 sequence is 20 residues long. Germline values: CDR1 SGDLS, CDR2 YYNGEE. CDR3 region: CASSVAKAGGQIGPTDTQYF. The CDR3 region has the DNA TGTGCCAGCAGCGTAGCTAAAGCGGGGGGGCAGATCGGTCCCACAGATACGCAGTATTTT.

V gene TRBV7-3 combines with J gene TRBJ2-1; 12 nucleotides agree with TRBD1. Germline assignment: CDR1 SGHTA and CDR2 FQGTGA. CDR3 length: 14 residues. V shed 3 bases, J shed 7 bases, and the junction held 1 base outside the gene matches. CDR3 in amino acids: CASSLGQGANEQFF. CDR3 bases: TGTGCCAGCAGCTTGGGACAGGGGGCTAATGAGCAGTTCTTC.

The chain carries TRBV2 and TRBJ1-4; 9 positions agree with TRBD1. The junction had 6 bases not matched to a gene; V was cut back by 6 bases and J by 4 bases. The CDR3 is 15 amino acids. Germline V CDR1 and CDR2: SNHLY, FYNNEI. This CDR3 reads CASREQGAVNEKLFF. Written as DNA, the CDR3 is TGTGCCAGCAGAGAACAGGGGGCAGTTAATGAAAAACTGTTTTTT.

The CDR3 DNA reads TGTGCCAGCAGCTTAGGCGGGAGTCAAGATACGCAGTATTTT. Translated, it gives CASSLGGSQDTQYF. The rearrangement joins TRBV7-8 to TRBJ2-3; 7 bases are a match to TRBD2. The CDR3 is 14 residues long. Looked up from germline, CDR1 is SGHVS and CDR2 is FQNEAQ. J lost 5 bases, V lost 1 base, and 3 bases had no gene match.

This rearrangement joins TRBV19 to TRBJ1-1; no clear D. The germline gives CDR1 LNHDA, CDR2 SQIVND (reference sequence). V lost 7 bases to trimming and J lost 3 bases, with 18 bases between them. This CDR3 region has 15 residues. The CDR3 sequence: CASKGGMGGYTEAFF. The CDR3 coding sequence is TGTGCCAGTAAAGGAGGCATGGGTGGCTACACTGAAGCTTTCTTT.

The rearrangement joins TRBV11-3 to TRBJ2-5; the match to TRBD2 covers 11 bases. Germline V gives CDR1 SGHNT, CDR2 YENEEA. V was pared by 4 bases and J by 5 bases, with 9 bases of the junction left unmatched. This CDR3 has 16 residues. CDR3 in amino acids: CASSSRGSGGAETQYF. DNA for the CDR3: TGTGCCAGCAGCTCTCGGGGTAGCGGGGGGGCGGAGACCCAGTACTTC.

The chain combines TRBV30 with TRBJ2-4, with TRBD2 matching over 7 bases. This CDR3 is built from 11 residues. J gave up 12 bases and V 7 bases, and 9 bases lay outside the gene matches. From germline, CDR1 is GTSNPN and CDR2 SVGIG (reference sequence). The DNA for the CDR3 is TGTGCCTTACTTCGGGACTACTCTCAGTACTTC. This translates into CALLRDYSQYF.

For the CDR3, the DNA is TGCGCCAGCAGGCCCGCAGGGGCAGATACGCAGTATTTT. Translating it yields CASRPAGADTQYF. The chain is built from TRBV5-1 and TRBJ2-3; weak D call: TRBD1 (6 bases). Germline V gene data show CDR1 as SGHRS and CDR2 as YFSETQ. V shed 5 bases and J shed 4 bases, with 11 bases lying between them. This CDR3 region has 13 residues.

The chain joins TRBV11-2 to TRBJ1-2; the D gene is possibly TRBD1 (5 bases). This CDR3 has 18 residues. CDR1 and CDR2 from the germline V gene are SGHAT and FQNNGV. V gave up 0 bases and J gave up 13 bases, with 30 bases separating them. The CDR3 loop reads CASSLDILDHGKRGRFTF. CDR3 DNA sequence: TGTGCCAGCAGCTTAGATATCTTGGACCATGGAAAAAGGGGCAGATTCACCTTC.

The chain carries TRBV28 and TRBJ2-3, with unresolved D. CDR3 size: 12 residues. Per the germline V gene, CDR1 is MDHEN and CDR2 is SYDVKM. V shed 2 bases and J shed 4 bases, with 4 bases lying between them. The CDR3 reads CASSLLSDTQYF. The CDR3 coding sequence is TGTGCCAGCAGTTTACTGTCAGATACGCAGTATTTT. Drawing the rest from reference TRBV28 and TRBJ2-3, the complete variable domain is DVKVTQSSRYLVKRTGEKVFLECVQDMDHENMFWYRQDPGLGLRLIYFSYDVKMKEKGDIPEGYSVSREKKERFSLILESASTNQTSMYLCASSLLSDTQYFGPGTRLTVL.

In nucleotides, the CDR3 is TGTGCCATCAGCTCAGGGGCTCCTAATGAAAAACTGTTTTTT. It encodes CAISSGAPNEKLFF. The chain couples TRBV10-3 to TRBJ1-4; TRBD1 might be the D (6 bases). Germline lookup yields CDR1 ENHRY and CDR2 SYGVKD. The CDR3 spans 14 residues. V dropped 6 bases and J dropped 3 bases, with 11 bases sitting between them.

CDR3 nucleotides: TGTGCCACCCAGGGGGCGTTGGATTCACCCCTCCACTTT. Translating it yields CATQGALDSPLHF. V is TRBV10-3 and J is TRBJ1-6; 8 bases align to TRBD1. Germline CDR1 reads ENHRY; CDR2 reads SYGVKD. The CDR3 runs 13 residues. The V and J ends lost 10 bases and 8 bases, in that order; junction bases with no gene match: 7.

V is TRBV5-1 and J is TRBJ1-5, with D hard to call. Trimming shortened V by 4 bases and J by 9 bases, and 17 bases separated the two germline ends. The V gene's germline CDR1 is SGHRS and CDR2 YFSETQ. The CDR3 sequence is 14 residues long. The DNA for the CDR3 is TGCGCCAGCAGCGCTCAACGGTCCCTAGGGCCCCAGCATTTT. It translates to CASSAQRSLGPQHF. Filled out from reference TRBV5-1 and TRBJ1-5, the complete variable domain reads KAGVTQTPRYLIKTRGQQVTLSCSPISGHRSVSWYQQTPGQGLQFLFEYFSETQRNKGNFPGRFSGRQFSNSRSEMNVSTLELGDSALYLCASSAQRSLGPQHFGDGTRLSIL.

This rearrangement joins TRBV28 to TRBJ1-1, with D hard to call. Trimming cost V 3 bases and J 3 bases, with 11 bases left between them. The germline V gene has CDR1 MDHEN and CDR2 SYDVKM. The CDR3 extends over 14 amino acids. In nucleotides, the CDR3 is TGTGCCAGCAGTTTGGAGCGAGTCTACACTGAAGCTTTCTTT. Translation gives CASSLERVYTEAFF.

For the CDR3, the DNA is TGTGCCAGCAGCCCCGGACAATCCTACGAGCAGTACTTC. Translating it yields CASSPGQSYEQYF. The gene calls are TRBV7-3 and TRBJ2-7, with D possibly TRBD1 on 5 matching bases. Trimming pared 5 bases from V and 1 base from J, leaving 9 bases between. This CDR3 has 13 amino acids. In germline, CDR1 is SGHTA, CDR2 FQGTGA.

The chain couples TRBV27 to TRBJ2-7; D possibly corresponds to TRBD2 (5 bases). CDR3 size: 14 residues. V was clipped by 3 bases and J by 2 bases, with 11 bases between them. Germline lookup yields CDR1 MNHEY and CDR2 SMNVEV (reference sequence). The CDR3 DNA is TGTGCCAGCAGTTTGAATAGCGCCACCTACGAGCAGTACTTC. It yields the protein CASSLNSATYEQYF.

This clone has a single count. This sequence joins TRBV5-1 and TRBJ2-4; 9 nucleotides align to TRBD2. V lost 0 bases and J lost 9; bases outside the gene matches: 7. The CDR3 length is 15 residues. In germline, CDR1 is SGHRS, CDR2 YFSETQ. For the CDR3, the DNA is TGCGCCAGCAGCTTGGAAGGGCGGGAGGGAACCATTCAGTACTTC. It specifies CASSLEGREGTIQYF. The full variable domain, its missing parts supplied by reference TRBV5-1 and TRBJ2-4, is KAGVTQTPRYLIKTRGQQVTLSCSPISGHRSVSWYQQTPGQGLQFLFEYFSETQRNKGNFPGRFSGRQFSNSRSEMNVSTLELGDSALYLCASSLEGREGTIQYFGAGTRLSVL.

This sequence joins TRBV9 and TRBJ2-2, with D perhaps TRBD1 (5 bases). This CDR3 is 15 amino acids long. Germline CDR1 and CDR2: SGDLS and YYNGEE. Trimming cost V 0 bases and J 1 base, with 7 bases left between them. This CDR3 reads CASSVVDRNTGELFF. DNA of the CDR3: TGTGCCAGCAGCGTAGTAGACAGGAACACCGGGGAGCTGTTTTTT.

The V and J genes are TRBV15 and TRBJ2-7; 7 nucleotides align to TRBD2. Germline V gene lookup returns CDR1 LNHNV and CDR2 YYDKDF (reference sequence). The CDR3 spans 14 residues. Trimming at V came to 1 base and at J to 3 bases, leaving 3 bases not matched to a gene. CDR3 region: CATSRGGGGYEQYF. The CDR3 DNA follows: TGTGCCACCAGCAGAGGGGGGGGAGGCTACGAGCAGTACTTC.

This clone has a single count. The genes are TRBV6-1 and TRBJ2-7; 11 bases align to TRBD1. The CDR3 totals 15 residues. Germline CDR1 reads MNHNS; CDR2 reads SASEGT. V gave up 5 bases and J gave up 4 bases; unmatched junction bases: 7. This CDR3 reads CASSLSGTGGYEQYF. In DNA, the CDR3 is TGTGCCAGCAGTTTGTCCGGGACAGGGGGTTACGAGCAGTACTTC.

The gene calls are TRBV7-9 and TRBJ1-4; no firm D call. Trimming left V 5 bases short and J 7 bases short, with 8 bases between. The germline V gene encodes CDR1 SEHNR and CDR2 FQNEAQ (reference sequence). The CDR3 consists of 12 residues. In DNA, the CDR3 is TGTGCCAGCAGCCTGAGTTTTGAAAAACTGTTTTTT. This gives the protein CASSLSFEKLFF.

V is TRBV6-6 and J is TRBJ2-1, with TRBD1 identical over 8 bases. This CDR3 is built from 15 residues. V shed 7 bases and J 9 bases; nucleotides not matched to a gene: 14. CDR1 MNHNY and CDR2 SVGAGI come from the germline V gene (reference sequence). The chain's CDR3 is CASTFRDRPDSEQFF. The CDR3 region has the DNA TGTGCCAGCACATTCCGGGACAGGCCAGATTCTGAGCAGTTCTTC.

As DNA, the CDR3 is TGCGCCAGCAGTGCCGGCGGATATCAGCCCCAGCATTTT. The encoded protein is CASSAGGYQPQHF. The chain has TRBV10-2 and TRBJ1-5; D uncertain. Germline assignment: CDR1 WSHSY and CDR2 SAAADI. With 4 bases removed from V and 5 bases from J, the gap between germline ends came to 9 bases. This CDR3 contains 13 residues.

The rearrangement joins TRBV2 to TRBJ2-6; 8 nucleotides align to TRBD1. Germline V gene lookup returns CDR1 SNHLY and CDR2 FYNNEI. V trimming: 3 bases; J trimming: 0 bases; junction bases outside the gene matches: 10. There are 19 residues in the CDR3. DNA for the CDR3: TGTGCCAGCAGTGACGCGCCGCAGGGGGCCTTCTCTGGGGCCAACGTCCTGACTTTC. This translates into CASSDAPQGAFSGANVLTF.

V usage is TRBV2 and J usage is TRBJ2-1, with TRBD2 matching 8 bases. Germline CDR1 is SNHLY and CDR2 is FYNNEI. The CDR3 spans 14 residues. J was trimmed by 6 bases and V by 3 bases; bases with no gene match: 4. CDR3 in DNA: TGTGCCAGCAGTGACGAGCGGGGGACCAATGAGCAGTTCTTC. Translation gives CASSDERGTNEQFF.